The sequence of this T cell receptor beta chain was determined in a study of regulatory T cells in long-lasting Graves disease. Overall study context: To qualify as persistent, Graves' disease required over 5 years of antithyroid drugs with positive TSH receptor antibodies. Study-level points and caveats: Gene preferences differed: TRBV28, TRBJ1-2, TRBJ2-5 in persistent cases. In persistent patients, shared public clonotypes (2,741) outnumbered those in new patients (roughly 870).

This clonotype was seen ten or more times. The antigen is unknown. Construction of the TCR beta libraries employed iRepertoire HTBI primers in conjunction with Arm-PCR of CDR3 regions. TCRdb reanalysed the multiplex PCR reads using MiXCR and keeps one entry per CDR3 protein. The sample shows 310,000 or so distinct CDR3 sequences, about 18% of them seen only once. Noted time point: persistent/refractory GD, antithyroid drugs over 5 years with positive TRAb. PBMC-derived RNA was used for the TCR library. Those enrolled as patients came out of an endocrinology department in Xi'an, China. CDR3 size: 14 residues. V lost 4 bases and J lost 1, with 8 bases in between. Per the germline V gene, CDR1 is MDHEN and CDR2 is SYDVKM.

The chain carries TRBV28 and TRBJ1-3; no reliable D call. The starting material was peripheral blood mononuclear cells (PBMCs), obtained when the disease was refractory, from a patient treated with antithyroid drugs. This TCR derives from a female donor with Graves disease. Here the CDR3 DNA reads TGTGCCAGCAGTTCAACAGTGTCTGGAAACACCATATATTTT. This gives the protein CASSSTVSGNTIYF.